A selection of T cell receptor beta chains follows, all from one sample in a study of cytomegalovirus exposure and HLA in healthy donors. The protocol was immunoSEQ multiplex PCR, while the TCRdb copy is restricted to in-frame clones and leaves out a portion. The table has 40,000 to 55,000 clones, approximately 88% seen once. The sequencing sample was made of PBMCs. All receptors derive from a woman aged 25 to 39 in good health and CMV-seronegative. Both conserved end residues are part of each CDR3. Each record gives: V gene, clone size, D gene, J gene, CDR3 length, CDR3 protein, CDR3 DNA. D genes are given only for firm matches. The size field is filled for only some rows; it gives once, few, many or a size class.

v_call: TRBV6-5
clone_size: .
d_call: TRBD1
j_call: TRBJ1-1
cdr3_length: 16
cdr3_aa: CASSYSRTGQGTEAFF
cdr3_nt: TGTGCCAGCAGTTACTCTCGTACGGGACAGGGAACCGAAGCTTTCTTT

v_call: TRBV7-2
clone_size: .
d_call: TRBD1
j_call: TRBJ1-2
cdr3_length: 17
cdr3_aa: CASSRLGTGGTNYGYTF
cdr3_nt: TGTGCCAGCAGCCGCCTAGGGACAGGGGGGACTAACTATGGCTACACCTTC

v_call: TRBV19
clone_size: .
d_call: TRBD1
j_call: TRBJ1-2
cdr3_length: 13
cdr3_aa: CASSLRDRGGYTF
cdr3_nt: TGTGCCAGTAGTCTCCGGGACAGAGGCGGCTACACCTTC

v_call: TRBV20-1
clone_size: .
d_call: .
j_call: TRBJ1-1
cdr3_length: 11
cdr3_aa: CSAARDTEAFF
cdr3_nt: TGCAGTGCTGCCAGGGACACTGAAGCTTTCTTT

v_call: TRBV18
clone_size: .
d_call: TRBD2
j_call: TRBJ2-3
cdr3_length: 17
cdr3_aa: CASSPPGWREGPDTQYF
cdr3_nt: TGTGCCAGCTCACCACCGGGGTGGCGGGAGGGGCCAGATACGCAGTATTTT

v_call: TRBV5-1
clone_size: .
d_call: TRBD1
j_call: TRBJ1-3
cdr3_length: 14
cdr3_aa: CASSLDREGNTIYF
cdr3_nt: TGCGCCAGCAGCCTGGACAGGGAAGGAAACACCATATATTTT

v_call: TRBV28
clone_size: few
d_call: .
j_call: TRBJ1-5
cdr3_length: 12
cdr3_aa: CASRSSNQPQHF
cdr3_nt: TGTGCCAGCAGGTCCTCCAATCAGCCCCAGCATTTT

v_call: TRBV7-2
clone_size: many
d_call: .
j_call: TRBJ2-2
cdr3_length: 13
cdr3_aa: CASSEDFFGELFF
cdr3_nt: TGTGCCAGCAGCGAAGACTTCTTCGGGGAGCTGTTTTTT

v_call: TRBV7-2
clone_size: .
d_call: .
j_call: TRBJ2-5
cdr3_length: 12
cdr3_aa: CASSLVAGTQYF
cdr3_nt: TGTGCCAGCAGCTTAGTCGCCGGGACCCAGTACTTC

v_call: TRBV14
clone_size: .
d_call: .
j_call: TRBJ1-1
cdr3_length: 16
cdr3_aa: CASSQGFWGGSTEAFF
cdr3_nt: TGTGCCAGCAGCCAAGGTTTCTGGGGCGGAAGCACTGAAGCTTTCTTT

v_call: TRBV23-1
clone_size: .
d_call: .
j_call: TRBJ1-1
cdr3_length: 13
cdr3_aa: CASKRTENTEAFF
cdr3_nt: TGCGCCAGCAAGCGGACAGAGAACACTGAAGCTTTCTTT

v_call: TRBV18
clone_size: .
d_call: TRBD2
j_call: TRBJ2-7
cdr3_length: 16
cdr3_aa: CASSRRLAGGHYEQYF
cdr3_nt: TGTGCCAGCTCACGCAGACTAGCGGGAGGTCACTACGAGCAGTACTTC

v_call: TRBV2
clone_size: once
d_call: TRBD1
j_call: TRBJ2-1
cdr3_length: 17
cdr3_aa: CASRISETGGTYNEQFF
cdr3_nt: TGTGCCAGCAGGATATCCGAGACAGGGGGTACCTACAATGAGCAGTTCTTC

v_call: TRBV19
clone_size: .
d_call: .
j_call: TRBJ2-5
cdr3_length: 11
cdr3_aa: CASSVSETQYF
cdr3_nt: TGTGCCAGTAGCGTATCGGAGACCCAGTACTTC

v_call: TRBV28
clone_size: once
d_call: .
j_call: TRBJ2-5
cdr3_length: 14
cdr3_aa: CASSFLSGPETQYF
cdr3_nt: TGTGCCAGCAGTTTCCTATCGGGTCCAGAGACCCAGTACTTC

v_call: TRBV21-1
clone_size: medium-sized
d_call: .
j_call: TRBJ2-7
cdr3_length: 13
cdr3_aa: CASSTGVPYEQYF
cdr3_nt: TGTGCCAGCAGCACGGGGGTTCCCTACGAGCAGTACTTC

v_call: TRBV5-1
clone_size: .
d_call: TRBD2
j_call: TRBJ2-3
cdr3_length: 16
cdr3_aa: CASSSLSGRAMDTQYF
cdr3_nt: TGCGCCAGCAGCTCCCTGAGCGGGAGGGCCATGGATACGCAGTATTTT

v_call: TRBV28
clone_size: .
d_call: TRBD2
j_call: TRBJ2-1
cdr3_length: 14
cdr3_aa: CASRPGLADNEQFF
cdr3_nt: TGTGCCAGCAGACCGGGACTAGCAGACAATGAGCAGTTCTTC

v_call: TRBV27
clone_size: .
d_call: .
j_call: TRBJ2-3
cdr3_length: 16
cdr3_aa: CASSLMSGGETDTQYF
cdr3_nt: TGTGCCAGCAGTTTAATGAGTGGAGGGGAGACAGATACGCAGTATTTT

v_call: TRBV11-2
clone_size: .
d_call: .
j_call: TRBJ2-1
cdr3_length: 15
cdr3_aa: CASSLVGGTYNEQFF
cdr3_nt: TGTGCCAGCAGCTTAGTGGGGGGTACCTACAATGAGCAGTTCTTC

v_call: TRBV28
clone_size: .
d_call: .
j_call: TRBJ2-3
cdr3_length: 17
cdr3_aa: CASSLRNRLTGADTQYF
cdr3_nt: TGTGCCAGCAGTTTACGAAACAGGTTAACGGGGGCAGATACGCAGTATTTT

v_call: TRBV7-2
clone_size: .
d_call: .
j_call: TRBJ2-7
cdr3_length: 12
cdr3_aa: CASSLRAGEQYF
cdr3_nt: TGTGCCAGCAGCTTACGCGCAGGCGAGCAGTACTTC

v_call: TRBV19
clone_size: once
d_call: TRBD1
j_call: TRBJ1-2
cdr3_length: 14
cdr3_aa: CASSIEQGARGYTF
cdr3_nt: TGTGCCAGTAGTATCGAGCAGGGGGCGAGGGGCTACACCTTC

v_call: TRBV28
clone_size: once
d_call: TRBD1
j_call: TRBJ1-2
cdr3_length: 17
cdr3_aa: CASSLRGRTGNEDGYTF
cdr3_nt: TGTGCCAGCAGTTTACGGGGAAGGACAGGGAACGAGGATGGCTACACCTTC

v_call: TRBV21-1
clone_size: .
d_call: .
j_call: TRBJ2-7
cdr3_length: 15
cdr3_aa: CASTLGDRVSYEQYF
cdr3_nt: TGTGCCAGCACCTTAGGGGACAGGGTCTCCTACGAGCAGTACTTC

v_call: TRBV7-2
clone_size: .
d_call: .
j_call: TRBJ1-2
cdr3_length: 13
cdr3_aa: CASSLVESYGYTF
cdr3_nt: TGTGCCAGCAGCTTAGTAGAAAGCTATGGCTACACCTTC

v_call: TRBV7-8
clone_size: .
d_call: TRBD1
j_call: TRBJ1-5
cdr3_length: 15
cdr3_aa: CASSSGTGDNQPQHF
cdr3_nt: TGTGCCAGCAGCTCCGGGACAGGTGACAATCAGCCCCAGCATTTT

v_call: TRBV28
clone_size: .
d_call: .
j_call: TRBJ2-2
cdr3_length: 16
cdr3_aa: CASRGSGSIKSGELFF
cdr3_nt: TGTGCCAGCAGAGGATCCGGGAGCATAAAAAGCGGGGAGCTGTTTTTT

v_call: TRBV27
clone_size: .
d_call: TRBD2
j_call: TRBJ2-7
cdr3_length: 17
cdr3_aa: CASSLFSATSGRNEQYF
cdr3_nt: TGTGCCAGCAGTTTATTCTCCGCGACTAGCGGGAGAAACGAGCAGTACTTC

v_call: TRBV2
clone_size: .
d_call: TRBD2
j_call: TRBJ2-1
cdr3_length: 14
cdr3_aa: CASSMDEKRGEQFF
cdr3_nt: TGTGCCAGCAGCATGGACGAAAAGCGGGGTGAGCAGTTCTTC

v_call: TRBV5-4
clone_size: .
d_call: TRBD2
j_call: TRBJ2-1
cdr3_length: 15
cdr3_aa: CASSLAAGGPFEQFF
cdr3_nt: TGTGCCAGCAGCTTGGCAGCGGGAGGGCCGTTTGAGCAGTTCTTC

v_call: TRBV30
clone_size: .
d_call: TRBD1
j_call: TRBJ1-1
cdr3_length: 11
cdr3_aa: CAWADRTEAFF
cdr3_nt: TGTGCCTGGGCGGACAGGACTGAAGCTTTCTTT

v_call: TRBV19
clone_size: .
d_call: TRBD1
j_call: TRBJ2-5
cdr3_length: 14
cdr3_aa: CASSKQGMRETQYF
cdr3_nt: TGTGCCAGTTCGAAACAGGGGATGAGAGAGACCCAGTACTTC

v_call: TRBV6-5
clone_size: .
d_call: TRBD1
j_call: TRBJ2-3
cdr3_length: 15
cdr3_aa: CASRTDRGDRDTQYF
cdr3_nt: TGTGCCAGCAGGACGGACAGGGGAGACCGGGATACGCAGTATTTT

v_call: TRBV27
clone_size: .
d_call: .
j_call: TRBJ2-1
cdr3_length: 16
cdr3_aa: CASSFVGGATYNEQFF
cdr3_nt: TGTGCCAGCAGTTTTGTCGGCGGGGCCACCTACAATGAGCAGTTCTTC

v_call: TRBV2
clone_size: .
d_call: .
j_call: TRBJ1-5
cdr3_length: 13
cdr3_aa: CASAYSSRQPQHF
cdr3_nt: TGTGCCAGCGCGTACAGTAGTCGACAGCCCCAGCATTTT

v_call: TRBV4-1
clone_size: .
d_call: TRBD1
j_call: TRBJ2-7
cdr3_length: 15
cdr3_aa: CASSQNTGTGYEQYF
cdr3_nt: TGCGCCAGCAGCCAAAACACAGGGACAGGCTACGAGCAGTACTTC

v_call: TRBV7-9
clone_size: .
d_call: .
j_call: TRBJ2-3
cdr3_length: 15
cdr3_aa: CASSRDTGFTDTQYF
cdr3_nt: TGTGCCAGCAGCCGGGACACTGGGTTTACAGATACGCAGTATTTT

v_call: TRBV29-1
clone_size: .
d_call: .
j_call: TRBJ1-5
cdr3_length: 12
cdr3_aa: CSVRGYGQPQHF
cdr3_nt: TGCAGCGTCCGCGGTTACGGGCAGCCCCAGCATTTT

v_call: TRBV29-1
clone_size: .
d_call: TRBD1
j_call: TRBJ2-2
cdr3_length: 13
cdr3_aa: CSSRAGGHGELFF
cdr3_nt: TGCAGCTCTCGAGCAGGGGGCCACGGGGAGCTGTTTTTT

v_call: TRBV7-2
clone_size: .
d_call: .
j_call: TRBJ2-1
cdr3_length: 14
cdr3_aa: CASSWTRDSNEQFF
cdr3_nt: TGTGCCAGCAGCTGGACGAGGGACTCGAATGAGCAGTTCTTC